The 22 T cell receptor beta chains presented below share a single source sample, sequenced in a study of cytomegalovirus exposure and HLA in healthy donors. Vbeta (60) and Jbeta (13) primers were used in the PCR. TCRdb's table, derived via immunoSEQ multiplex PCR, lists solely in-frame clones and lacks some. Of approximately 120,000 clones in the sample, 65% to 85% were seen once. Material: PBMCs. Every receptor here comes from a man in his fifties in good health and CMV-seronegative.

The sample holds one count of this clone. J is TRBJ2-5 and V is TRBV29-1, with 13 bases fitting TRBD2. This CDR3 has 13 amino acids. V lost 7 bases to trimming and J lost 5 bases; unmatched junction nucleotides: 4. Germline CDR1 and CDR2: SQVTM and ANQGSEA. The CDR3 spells CSAGLAGVETQYF. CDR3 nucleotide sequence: TGCAGCGCCGGACTAGCGGGAGTCGAGACCCAGTACTTC.

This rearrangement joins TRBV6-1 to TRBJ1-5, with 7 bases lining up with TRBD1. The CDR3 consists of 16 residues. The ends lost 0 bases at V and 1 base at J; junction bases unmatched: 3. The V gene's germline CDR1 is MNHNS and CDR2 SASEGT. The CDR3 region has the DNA TGTGCCAGCAGTGAAGCGGCAGGGGGAAGCAATCAGCCCCAGCATTTT. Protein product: CASSEAAGGSNQPQHF.

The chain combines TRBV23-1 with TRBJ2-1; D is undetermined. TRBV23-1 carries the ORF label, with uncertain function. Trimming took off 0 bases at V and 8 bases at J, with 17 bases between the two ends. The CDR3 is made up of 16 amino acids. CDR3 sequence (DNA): TGCGCCAGCAGTCAATCGGGCTGTCCACCCCGTGATGAGCAGTTCTTC. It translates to CASSQSGCPPRDEQFF.

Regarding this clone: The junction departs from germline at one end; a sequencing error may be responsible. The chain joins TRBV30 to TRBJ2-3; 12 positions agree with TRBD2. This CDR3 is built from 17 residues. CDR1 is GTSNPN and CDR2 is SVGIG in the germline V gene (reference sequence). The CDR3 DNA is TGTGCCCGGAGTGCCCGATCGACTAGCGGGAGTCTAGATACGCAGTATTTT. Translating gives CARSARSTSGSLDTQYF.

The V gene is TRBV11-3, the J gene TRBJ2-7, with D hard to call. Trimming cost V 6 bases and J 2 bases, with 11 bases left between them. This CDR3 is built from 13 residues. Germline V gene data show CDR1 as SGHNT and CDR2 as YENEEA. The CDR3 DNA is TGTGCCAGCAGTTCGTCAGGCACCTACGAGCAGTACTTC. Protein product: CASSSSGTYEQYF.

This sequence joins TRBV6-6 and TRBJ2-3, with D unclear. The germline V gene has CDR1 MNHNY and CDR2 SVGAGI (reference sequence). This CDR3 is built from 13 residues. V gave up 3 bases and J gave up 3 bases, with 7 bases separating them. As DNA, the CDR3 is TGTGCCAGCAGTTATGCTACTACAGATACGCAGTATTTT. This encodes CASSYATTDTQYF.

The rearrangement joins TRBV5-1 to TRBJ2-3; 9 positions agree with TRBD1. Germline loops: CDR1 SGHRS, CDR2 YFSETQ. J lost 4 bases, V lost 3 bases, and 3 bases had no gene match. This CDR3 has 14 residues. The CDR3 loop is CASSWGQGSDTQYF. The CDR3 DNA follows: TGCGCCAGCAGCTGGGGACAGGGCTCAGATACGCAGTATTTT.

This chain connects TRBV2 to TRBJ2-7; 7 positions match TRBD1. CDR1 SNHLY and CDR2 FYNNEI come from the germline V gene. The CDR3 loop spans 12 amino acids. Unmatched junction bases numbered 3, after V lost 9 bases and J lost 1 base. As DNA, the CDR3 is TGTGCCAGTCGACAGGGATCCTACGAGCAGTACTTC. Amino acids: CASRQGSYEQYF.

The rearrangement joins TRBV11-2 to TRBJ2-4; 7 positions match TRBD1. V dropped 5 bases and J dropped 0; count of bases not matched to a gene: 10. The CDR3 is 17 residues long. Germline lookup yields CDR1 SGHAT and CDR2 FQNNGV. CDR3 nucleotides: TGTGCCAGCAGCACCCGGACAGGCGGAGTAGCCAAAAACATTCAGTACTTC. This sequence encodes CASSTRTGGVAKNIQYF.

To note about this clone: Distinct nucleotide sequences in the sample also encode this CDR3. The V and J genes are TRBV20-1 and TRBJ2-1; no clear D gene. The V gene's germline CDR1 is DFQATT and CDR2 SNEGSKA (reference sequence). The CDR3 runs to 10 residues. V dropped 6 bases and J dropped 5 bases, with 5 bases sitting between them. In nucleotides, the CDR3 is TGCAGTGCCTCTAACAATGAGCAGTTCTTC. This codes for CSASNNEQFF.

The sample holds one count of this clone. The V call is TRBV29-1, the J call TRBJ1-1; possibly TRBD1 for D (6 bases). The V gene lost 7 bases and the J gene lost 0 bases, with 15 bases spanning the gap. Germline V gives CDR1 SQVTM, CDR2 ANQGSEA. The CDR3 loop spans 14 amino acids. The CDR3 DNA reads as TGCAGCGACTCAACAGGACAGCTGAACACTGAAGCTTTCTTT. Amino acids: CSDSTGQLNTEAFF.

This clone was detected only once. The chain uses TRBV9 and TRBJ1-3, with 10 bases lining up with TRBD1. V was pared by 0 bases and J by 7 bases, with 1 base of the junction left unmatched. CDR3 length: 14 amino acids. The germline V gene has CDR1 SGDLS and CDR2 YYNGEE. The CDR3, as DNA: TGTGCCAGCAGCGTAGGGACAGGGGGTAACACCATATATTTT. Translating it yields CASSVGTGGNTIYF.

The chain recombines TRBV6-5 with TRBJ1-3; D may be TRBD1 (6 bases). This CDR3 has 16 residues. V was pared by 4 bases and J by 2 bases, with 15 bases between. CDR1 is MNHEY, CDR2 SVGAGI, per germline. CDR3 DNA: TGTGCCAGCAGTTCCACAGGGCTTACCGCTGGAAACACCATATATTTT. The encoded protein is CASSSTGLTAGNTIYF.

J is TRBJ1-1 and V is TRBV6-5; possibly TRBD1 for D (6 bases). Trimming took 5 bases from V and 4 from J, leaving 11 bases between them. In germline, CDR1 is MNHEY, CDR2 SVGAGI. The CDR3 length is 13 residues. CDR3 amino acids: CASSIQGGTEAFF. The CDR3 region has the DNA TGTGCCAGCAGTATACAGGGCGGCACTGAAGCTTTCTTT.

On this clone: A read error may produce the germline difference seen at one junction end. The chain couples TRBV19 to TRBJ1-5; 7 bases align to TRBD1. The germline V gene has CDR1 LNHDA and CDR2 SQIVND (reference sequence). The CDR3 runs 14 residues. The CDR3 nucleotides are TGTGCTAGTAGGGGGCCCGATATCAATCAGCCCCAGCATTTT. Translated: CASRGPDINQPQHF.

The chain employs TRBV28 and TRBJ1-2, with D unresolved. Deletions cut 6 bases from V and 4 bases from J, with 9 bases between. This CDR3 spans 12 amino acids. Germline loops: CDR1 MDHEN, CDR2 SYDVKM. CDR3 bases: TGTGCCAGCAGGCGGAGCGGCTATGGCTACACCTTC. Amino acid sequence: CASRRSGYGYTF.

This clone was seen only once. The CDR3 protein is CASSQSPGNTEAFF. The DNA for the CDR3 is TGCGCCAGCAGCCAATCGCCCGGGAACACTGAAGCTTTCTTT. The V call is TRBV4-1, the J call TRBJ1-1, with D unresolved. CDR3 length: 14 residues. Trimming took 2 bases from V and 1 from J, leaving 8 bases between them. Per germline, CDR1 MGHRA and CDR2 YSYEKL.

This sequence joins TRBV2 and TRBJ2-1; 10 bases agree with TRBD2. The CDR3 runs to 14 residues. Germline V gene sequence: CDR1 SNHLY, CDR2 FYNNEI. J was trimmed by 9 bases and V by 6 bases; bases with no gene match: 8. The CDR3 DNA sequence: TGTGCCAGCAGGCCGGGACTAGCGACCATTGAGCAGTTCTTC. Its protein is CASRPGLATIEQFF.

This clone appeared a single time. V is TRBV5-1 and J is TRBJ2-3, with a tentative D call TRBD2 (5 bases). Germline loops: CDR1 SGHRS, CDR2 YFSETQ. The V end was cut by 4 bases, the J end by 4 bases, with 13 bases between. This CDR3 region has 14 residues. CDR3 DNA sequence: TGCGCCAGCAGCCCTGTTGTCGGGGCAGATACGCAGTATTTT. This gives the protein CASSPVVGADTQYF.

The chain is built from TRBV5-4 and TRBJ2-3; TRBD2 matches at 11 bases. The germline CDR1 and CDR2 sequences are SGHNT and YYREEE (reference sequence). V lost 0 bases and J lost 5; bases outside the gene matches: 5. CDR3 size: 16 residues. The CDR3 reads CASSLVAGGRGDTQYF. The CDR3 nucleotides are TGTGCCAGCAGCTTGGTAGCGGGAGGGCGGGGAGATACGCAGTATTTT.

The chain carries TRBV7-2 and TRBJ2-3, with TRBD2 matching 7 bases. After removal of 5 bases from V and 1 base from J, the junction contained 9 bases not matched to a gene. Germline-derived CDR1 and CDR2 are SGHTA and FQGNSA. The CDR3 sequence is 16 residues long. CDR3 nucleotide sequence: TGTGCCAGCAGCCCACAGGCTCTAGCGGGCACAGATACGCAGTATTTT. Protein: CASSPQALAGTDTQYF.

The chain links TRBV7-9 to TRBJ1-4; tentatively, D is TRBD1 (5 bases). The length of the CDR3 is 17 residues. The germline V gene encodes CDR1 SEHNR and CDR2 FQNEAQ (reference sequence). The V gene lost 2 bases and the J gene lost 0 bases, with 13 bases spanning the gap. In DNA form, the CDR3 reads TGTGCCAGCAGCTTACCCCCAGGGAAGCCAACTAATGAAAAACTGTTTTTT. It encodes CASSLPPGKPTNEKLFF.